This T cell receptor (beta chain) was observed in a study of CD4 T cells in relation to SARS-CoV-2 and coronaviruses. Only in-frame clones appear in the TCRdb table, and some are missing; sequencing was by immunoSEQ multiplex PCR. The sample includes 16,000 or so clones, over 65% seen only once; the top ten take about a tenth. CD4+ T cells from unexposed donors were obtained before the COVID-19 pandemic (2011-2018). After about ten days of culture, CD4+ T cells were isolated. In this sample, this clone turned up once. Its antigen is not known. The CDR3 runs 16 residues. Sequenced input: CD4+ T cells from PBMCs, cultured in vitro. The origin of this receptor is a human donor in good health. This chain uses TRBV21-1 with TRBJ1-1. TRBV21-1 is a pseudogene locus. The CDR3: CASSKGKEGPNTEAFF. The CDR3 bases are TGTGCCAGCAGCAAAGGGAAAGAGGGACCCAACACTGAAGCTTTCTTT.